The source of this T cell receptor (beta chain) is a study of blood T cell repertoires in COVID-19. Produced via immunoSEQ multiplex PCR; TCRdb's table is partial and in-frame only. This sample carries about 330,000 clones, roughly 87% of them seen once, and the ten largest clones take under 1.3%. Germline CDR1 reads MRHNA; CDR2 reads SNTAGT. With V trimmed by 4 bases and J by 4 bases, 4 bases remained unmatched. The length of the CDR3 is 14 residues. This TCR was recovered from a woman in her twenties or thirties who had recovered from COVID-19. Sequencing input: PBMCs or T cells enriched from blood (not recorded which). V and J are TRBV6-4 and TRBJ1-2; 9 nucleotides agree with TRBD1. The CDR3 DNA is TGTGCCAGCAGTGCGGGACAGGGTAGCTATGGCTACACCTTC. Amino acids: CASSAGQGSYGYTF.